A selection of T cell receptor beta chains follows, all from one sample in a study of T cell responses to AZD1222 COVID-19 vaccine. The table came from immunoSEQ multiplex PCR; TCRdb's copy has only in-frame clones and leaves some out. Among 120,000 or so clones listed, approximately 91% were seen once. The input for sequencing was peripheral blood, taken on day 0 of AZD1222 vaccination. All receptors derive from an adult in good health. CDR3s include the opening cysteine and the closing phenylalanine or tryptophan. A D gene is named only where the DNA matches it firmly. Clone size appears in some rows only: once, few, many, or a class for an expanded clone.

J gene,V gene,clone size,D gene,CDR3 DNA,CDR3 protein
TRBJ2-5,TRBV5-1,NA,NA,TGCGCCAGCAGCACTACAGGGTATGGGGAGACCCAGTACTTC,CASSTTGYGETQYF
TRBJ2-3,TRBV4-1,few,NA,TGCGCCAGCAGCCGTGACCGTACAGGGTTGGAAGATACGCAGTATTTT,CASSRDRTGLEDTQYF
TRBJ2-5,TRBV11-3,NA,NA,TGTGCCAGCAGCTTAGGTCCGGGAGAGGCCCAAGAGACCCAGTACTTC,CASSLGPGEAQETQYF
TRBJ2-7,TRBV7-9,NA,NA,TGTGCCAGCAGCTTAGGCGGCTCGACATATACTAGCTACGAGCAGTACTTC,CASSLGGSTYTSYEQYF
TRBJ1-1,TRBV2,NA,NA,TGTGCCAGCTCGGCAGACATGAACACTGAAGCTTTCTTT,CASSADMNTEAFF
TRBJ2-7,TRBV4-1,NA,NA,TGCGCCAGCAGCCAAGAAAACGTGCCCCCAATGTACGAGCAGTACTTC,CASSQENVPPMYEQYF
TRBJ1-1,TRBV11-1,NA,NA,TGTGCCAGCAGCCCTCTCGGAGCTGAAGCTTTCTTT,CASSPLGAEAFF
TRBJ2-1,TRBV9,NA,NA,TGTGCCAGCAGCGTAGAGTCTGCAAATGAGCAGTTCTTC,CASSVESANEQFF
TRBJ1-2,TRBV14,NA,NA,TGTGCCAGCAGCCAAGTTTCTCTGTCTAACTATGGCTACACCTTC,CASSQVSLSNYGYTF
TRBJ2-1,TRBV2,NA,TRBD2,TGTGCCAGCACCAGAGGAGCGGGGCGGACCTACAATGAGCAGTTCTTC,CASTRGAGRTYNEQFF
TRBJ1-1,TRBV27,few,NA,TGTGCCAGCAGTTTCAATCGGTGGTCTAGGGGCACTGAAGCTTTCTTT,CASSFNRWSRGTEAFF
TRBJ1-4,TRBV9,NA,TRBD1,TGTGCCAGCAGCGAGGGACAGAGTAATGAAAAACTGTTTTTT,CASSEGQSNEKLFF
TRBJ1-5,TRBV6-5,few,NA,TGTGCCAGCAGTTCAGGGTATAGCAATCAGCCCCAGCATTTT,CASSSGYSNQPQHF
TRBJ2-3,TRBV4-3,NA,TRBD2,TGCGCCAGCAGCCAAGTAGCGGGAGTCCGCGATACGCAGTATTTT,CASSQVAGVRDTQYF
TRBJ1-4,TRBV9,NA,NA,TGTGCCAGCAGCGAATACGACAGGCCTAATGAAAAACTGTTTTTT,CASSEYDRPNEKLFF
TRBJ2-5,TRBV7-9,NA,TRBD2,TGTGCCAGCAGTTCATTAGCGGGATGGGGACAAGAGACCCAGTACTTC,CASSSLAGWGQETQYF
TRBJ1-2,TRBV7-9,NA,NA,TGTGCCAGCAGCTTAGAGTCGGCTAACTATGGCTACACCTTC,CASSLESANYGYTF
TRBJ1-1,TRBV5-1,NA,TRBD1,TGCGCCAGCAGCTTACAGGGGCAATTGAACACTGAAGCTTTCTTT,CASSLQGQLNTEAFF
TRBJ2-5,TRBV15,few,NA,TGTGCCACCAGCAGAGAAGCGGGAGAGACCCAGTACTTC,CATSREAGETQYF
TRBJ2-7,TRBV7-3,NA,TRBD2,TGTGCCAGCAGCCCCGCCGGGGGGGACTACGAGCAGTACTTC,CASSPAGGDYEQYF
TRBJ1-4,TRBV29-1,NA,NA,TGCAGCGTCCTAAACAGGGCCCGGGGTGAAAAACTGTTTTTT,CSVLNRARGEKLFF
TRBJ1-4,TRBV5-1,NA,TRBD1,TGCGCCAGCAGCCCCACCGGGACAGGGTTTGATGAAAAACTGTTTTTT,CASSPTGTGFDEKLFF
TRBJ2-1,TRBV5-4,NA,NA,TGTGCCAGCAGCCCCACGGAGTACTCCTACAATGAGCAGTTCTTC,CASSPTEYSYNEQFF
TRBJ2-3,TRBV25-1,NA,NA,TGTGCCAGCAGTGAATCAGCAGGCACAGATACGCAGTATTTT,CASSESAGTDTQYF
TRBJ1-1,TRBV6-5,NA,NA,TGTGCCACCATTGGACTGCCAAACACTGAAGCTTTCTTT,CATIGLPNTEAFF
TRBJ2-7,TRBV7-9,NA,NA,TGTGCCAGCAGCTGGGGGACGGGGCAGACCTACGAGCAGTACTTC,CASSWGTGQTYEQYF
TRBJ2-7,TRBV29-1,NA,TRBD2,TGCAGCGTTGGGCGGACTAGCGGGGGTCTTGGGGTCGACGAGCAGTACTTC,CSVGRTSGGLGVDEQYF
TRBJ1-2,TRBV27,NA,TRBD1,TGTGCCAGCAGTTTTACGACAGGGGATTTCTATGGCTACACCTTC,CASSFTTGDFYGYTF
TRBJ2-2,TRBV7-3,NA,NA,TGTGCCAGCAGCTCCGGGACAAAGGTCACCGGGGAGCTGTTTTTT,CASSSGTKVTGELFF
TRBJ1-5,TRBV4-2,NA,NA,TGTGCCAGCAGCCGGGATTTTATGGCAGGCAATCAGCCCCAGCATTTT,CASSRDFMAGNQPQHF
TRBJ2-1,TRBV27,NA,NA,TGTGCCAGCAGTCAGCTGGGGGAGTCGGAAGAGCAGTTCTTC,CASSQLGESEEQFF
TRBJ1-1,TRBV6-5,NA,NA,TGTGCCAGCAGTTACCTCGGACAGGAAGCTTTCTTT,CASSYLGQEAFF
TRBJ1-3,TRBV3-1/TRBV3-2,NA,NA,TGTGCCAGCAGCCAAGCTACAGTCTCAGGAAACACCATATATTTT,CASSQATVSGNTIYF
TRBJ2-2,TRBV5-1,NA,TRBD2,TGCGCCAGCAATCTAGCGGGGGCCACGAACACCGGGGAGCTGTTTTTT,CASNLAGATNTGELFF
TRBJ2-1,TRBV24-1,NA,NA,TGTGCCACCAGTGATACCGCGGGAACCGGCAATGAGCAGTTCTTC,CATSDTAGTGNEQFF
TRBJ2-3,TRBV7-2,once,TRBD2,TGTGCCAGCAGCCTGACCTTTAGCGGGAGAACAGATACGCAGTATTTT,CASSLTFSGRTDTQYF
TRBJ2-7,TRBV19,NA,TRBD2,TGTGCCAGTAGTATCGGACTAGCGGAGACCTACGAGCAGTACTTC,CASSIGLAETYEQYF
TRBJ2-1,TRBV5-1,NA,TRBD2,TGCGCCAGCAGCGGTACTAGCGGGGGGCACAATGAGCAGTTCTTC,CASSGTSGGHNEQFF
TRBJ2-1,TRBV6-4,NA,TRBD2,TGTGCCAGCAGTACTACTAGCGGCAATGAGCAGTTCTTC,CASSTTSGNEQFF
TRBJ1-5,TRBV6-2/TRBV6-3,few,TRBD1,TGTGCCAGCAGCCTCAGGGGGTCCCAATTCAATCAGCCCCAGCATTTT,CASSLRGSQFNQPQHF
TRBJ1-3,TRBV12-3/TRBV12-4,NA,NA,TGTGCCAGCAGACGGCCGAACACCAACACCATATATTTT,CASRRPNTNTIYF
TRBJ1-4,TRBV5-1,NA,NA,TGCGCCAGCAGCTGGACTTCAACTAATGAAAAACTGTTTTTT,CASSWTSTNEKLFF
TRBJ1-2,TRBV6-5,NA,TRBD1,TGTGCCAGCAGCCACCGGACAGGGGCTGGCTACACCTTC,CASSHRTGAGYTF
TRBJ2-2,TRBV2,NA,NA,TGTGCCAGCAGTTCTTTCAACACCGGGGAGCTGTTTTTT,CASSSFNTGELFF
TRBJ2-7,TRBV5-5,NA,TRBD1,TGTGCCAGCAGCTTGGCGAAGGTACAGGGGGCGTACGAGCAGTACTTC,CASSLAKVQGAYEQYF
TRBJ1-1,TRBV11-3,NA,NA,TGTGCCACCTCGACAGGAAACTCTGAAGCTTTCTTT,CATSTGNSEAFF
TRBJ2-3,TRBV7-8,NA,TRBD2,TGTGCCAGCAGCCAGCCGGGACTAGCGGGGGGCACAGATACGCAGTATTTT,CASSQPGLAGGTDTQYF
TRBJ2-6,TRBV9,NA,TRBD2,TGTGCCAGCAGTCTAGCGGGAGCTGGGGCCAACGTCCTGACTTTC,CASSLAGAGANVLTF
TRBJ2-4,TRBV12-3/TRBV12-4,NA,NA,TGTGCCAGTCGCCAGGGTACTGACATTCAGTACTTC,CASRQGTDIQYF
TRBJ1-3,TRBV6-5,NA,NA,TGTGCCAGCTCTCCGAACTTCTCTGGAAACACCATATATTTT,CASSPNFSGNTIYF
TRBJ2-3,TRBV6-2/TRBV6-3,NA,NA,TGTGCCAGCAGTTACTCGGACGGCCTGGGGGATACGCAGTATTTT,CASSYSDGLGDTQYF
TRBJ2-3,TRBV3-1/TRBV3-2,NA,NA,TGTGCCAGCAAACCAGGGGCAGATACGCAGTATTTT,CASKPGADTQYF
TRBJ1-2,TRBV27,once,NA,TGTGCCAGCAGTCCTAACCCGGACAGCCTCTATGGCTACACCTTC,CASSPNPDSLYGYTF
TRBJ2-3,TRBV24-1,once,TRBD2,TGTGCCACCAGTGAGGGGGTTCTAGCGGCAGATACGCAGTATTTT,CATSEGVLAADTQYF
TRBJ1-1,TRBV25-1,NA,NA,TGTGCCAGCAGCCCTATGGCATGGGGGTACACTGAAGCTTTCTTT,CASSPMAWGYTEAFF
TRBJ2-2,TRBV27,NA,NA,TGTGCCAGCTGTAAGGGCCGAACCGGGGAGCTGTTTTTT,CASCKGRTGELFF
TRBJ1-6,TRBV3-1/TRBV3-2,once,NA,TGTGCCAGCAGCCCCGGGGACGTTATGGGTTCACCCCTCCACTTT,CASSPGDVMGSPLHF
TRBJ2-3,TRBV9,NA,TRBD2,TGTGCCAGCAGCCTCCCGGGACTAACCACAGATACGCAGTATTTT,CASSLPGLTTDTQYF
TRBJ1-1,TRBV9,NA,NA,TGTGCCAGCAGCCCTATGCGGGGGCGAGGGACTGAAGCTTTCTTT,CASSPMRGRGTEAFF